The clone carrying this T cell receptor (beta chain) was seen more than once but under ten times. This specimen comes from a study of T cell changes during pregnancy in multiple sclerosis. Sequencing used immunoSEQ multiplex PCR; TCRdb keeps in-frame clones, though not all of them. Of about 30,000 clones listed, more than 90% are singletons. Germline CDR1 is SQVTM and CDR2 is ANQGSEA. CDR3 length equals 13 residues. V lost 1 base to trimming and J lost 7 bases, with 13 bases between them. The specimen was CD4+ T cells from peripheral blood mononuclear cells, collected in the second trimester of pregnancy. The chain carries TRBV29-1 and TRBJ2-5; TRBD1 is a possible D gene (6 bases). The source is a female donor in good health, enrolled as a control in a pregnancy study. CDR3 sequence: CSVEGGGMGTQYF. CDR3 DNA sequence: TGCAGCGTTGAAGGAGGGGGAATGGGGACCCAGTACTTC.